Listed below are T cell receptor beta chains from one sample, sequenced in a study of T cell responses to AZD1222 COVID-19 vaccine. Generated by immunoSEQ multiplex PCR, the TCRdb table keeps only in-frame clones and is missing some. The data contain about 140,000 clones, roughly 90% of them singletons. Here the sequenced sample was peripheral blood, taken on day 0 of AZD1222 vaccination. The receptors here all came from an adult in good health. Each CDR3 is given with its conserved first and last residue. A D gene is named only where the DNA matches it firmly. Clone size is shown for a subset of rows, as once, few, many or a class of expanded clone.

v_call	j_call	d_call	clone_size	cdr3_length	cdr3_aa	cdr3_nt
TRBV7-9	TRBJ1-6	.	.	15	CASSFRGSYNSPLHF	TGTGCCAGCAGCTTCAGAGGCTCCTATAATTCACCCCTCCACTTT
TRBV5-1	TRBJ1-4	TRBD1	.	16	CASSDRAGQGGEKLFF	TGCGCCAGCAGCGACCGGGCGGGACAGGGTGGCGAAAAACTGTTTTTT
TRBV19	TRBJ2-1	.	.	14	CASSVTGSYNEQFF	TGTGCCAGTAGTGTAACTGGCTCCTACAATGAGCAGTTCTTC
TRBV5-4	TRBJ2-1	TRBD2	.	16	CASSETVAGVSNEQFF	TGTGCCAGCAGCGAAACTGTAGCGGGAGTTAGTAATGAGCAGTTCTTC
TRBV2	TRBJ2-2	.	.	15	CASSEDRWLAGELFF	TGTGCCAGCAGTGAAGATCGATGGTTAGCCGGGGAGCTGTTTTTT
TRBV2	TRBJ2-4	.	.	13	CASGKLAKNIQYF	TGTGCCAGCGGTAAACTAGCCAAAAACATTCAGTACTTC
TRBV28	TRBJ1-2	.	.	12	CASIGRIYGYTF	TGTGCCAGCATCGGCAGGATTTATGGCTACACCTTC
TRBV12-3/TRBV12-4	TRBJ2-3	.	once	11	CASSGGDTQYF	TGTGCCAGCAGTGGGGGAGATACGCAGTATTTT
TRBV12-5	TRBJ2-3	.	few	14	CASGLEVGADTQYF	TGTGCTAGTGGTTTGGAAGTGGGGGCGGATACGCAGTATTTT
TRBV12-3/TRBV12-4	TRBJ2-7	.	.	13	CASSLKRYYEQYF	TGTGCCAGCAGTTTGAAGCGGTACTACGAGCAGTACTTC
TRBV11-3	TRBJ1-6	TRBD1	.	15	CASSFGTGRDSPLHF	TGTGCCAGCAGTTTCGGGACAGGGAGGGATTCACCCCTCCACTTT
TRBV11-1	TRBJ2-5	.	.	13	CASSRPRQETQYF	TGTGCCAGCAGCCGACCCCGCCAAGAGACCCAGTACTTC
TRBV10-3	TRBJ1-2	.	.	15	CAISGSISVNYGYTF	TGTGCCATCAGTGGTTCTATCAGTGTTAACTATGGCTACACCTTC
TRBV29-1	TRBJ1-4	.	.	13	CSVAWGGNEKLFF	TGCAGCGTTGCGTGGGGGGGAAATGAAAAACTGTTTTTT
TRBV6-2/TRBV6-3	TRBJ1-5	.	.	12	CASSYWDGPQHF	TGTGCCAGCAGTTACTGGGATGGGCCCCAGCATTTT
TRBV5-1	TRBJ2-3	.	.	15	CASSLEEGAKDTQYF	TGCGCCAGCAGCTTGGAGGAGGGGGCAAAGGATACGCAGTATTTT
TRBV18	TRBJ1-1	TRBD1	once	14	CASSPRQGEQEAFF	TGTGCCAGCTCACCGAGGCAGGGGGAACAGGAAGCTTTCTTT
TRBV19	TRBJ1-1	.	.	14	CASTLRSRNGVAFF	TGTGCCAGTACCCTACGGTCGAGGAATGGAGTGGCTTTCTTT
TRBV7-2	TRBJ2-1	TRBD2	.	16	CASSLGLAGGRERLFF	TGTGCCAGCAGCCTCGGACTAGCGGGGGGCCGTGAACGACTGTTCTTC
TRBV6-5	TRBJ1-2	.	.	15	CASSYSSRETDGYTF	TGTGCCAGCAGTTACTCGAGTCGGGAAACGGATGGCTACACCTTC
TRBV30	TRBJ1-6	.	.	13	CAWSVKGGGPLHF	TGTGCCTGGAGTGTAAAGGGGGGAGGTCCCCTCCACTTT
TRBV19	TRBJ1-2	TRBD1	.	12	CASSFRQGYTSF	TGTGCCAGTAGTTTTCGACAGGGGTATACTTCCTTC
TRBV7-2	TRBJ2-7	TRBD1	.	14	CASSPEGASYEQYF	TGTGCCAGCAGCCCCGAGGGGGCCTCCTACGAGCAGTACTTC
TRBV14	TRBJ1-5	.	.	12	CASSQEGGPRHF	TGTGCCAGCAGCCAAGAGGGAGGGCCCCGGCATTTT
TRBV6-4	TRBJ2-3	.	.	15	CASSGEGGSTDTQYF	TGTGCCAGCAGTGGAGAGGGGGGTAGCACAGATACGCAGTATTTT
TRBV4-2	TRBJ1-5	.	.	16	CASSRTKEAGGQPQHF	TGTGCCAGCAGCCGGACCAAAGAAGCGGGCGGGCAGCCCCAGCATTTT
TRBV7-9	TRBJ1-2	.	.	12	CASSWGGVGYTF	TGTGCCAGCAGCTGGGGCGGGGTTGGCTACACCTTC
TRBV27	TRBJ2-1	.	.	14	CASSFPGSYNEQFF	TGTGCCAGCAGTTTTCCGGGTTCCTACAATGAGCAGTTCTTC
TRBV5-1	TRBJ1-6	.	few	14	CASSFGGLNSPLHF	TGCGCCAGCAGCTTCGGGGGGCTTAATTCACCCCTCCACTTT
TRBV7-9	TRBJ1-1	.	.	15	CASSLAGAGNTEAFF	TGTGCCAGCAGCTTAGCAGGGGCGGGGAACACTGAAGCTTTCTTT
TRBV5-1	TRBJ2-7	.	.	14	CASSYGTVSYEQYF	TGCGCCAGCAGCTACGGGACGGTCTCCTACGAGCAGTACTTC
TRBV6-2/TRBV6-3	TRBJ1-1	TRBD1	few	15	CASSLVPTGDTEAFF	TGTGCCAGCAGCCTCGTCCCGACAGGGGACACTGAAGCTTTCTTT
TRBV28	TRBJ1-3	.	few	16	CASSASKGGAGNTIYF	TGTGCCAGCAGTGCCTCAAAAGGGGGGGCTGGAAACACCATATATTTT
TRBV6-1	TRBJ2-7	.	once	12	CASSENRDRLYF	TGTGCCAGCAGTGAAAATCGGGACCGCCTGTACTTC
TRBV6-7	TRBJ2-1	TRBD2	.	16	CASSYIAGVRYNEQFF	TGTGCCAGCAGTTACATAGCGGGAGTGAGATACAATGAGCAGTTCTTC
TRBV7-8	TRBJ2-2	.	many	13	CASSLAGNGELFF	TGTGCCAGCAGCTTGGCGGGTAACGGGGAGCTGTTTTTT
TRBV5-1	TRBJ1-4	.	.	13	CASSLQVNEKLFF	TGCGCCAGCAGCTTGCAGGTTAATGAAAAACTGTTTTTT
TRBV10-3	TRBJ2-1	TRBD1	once	13	CAISEGASNEQFF	TGTGCCATCAGCGAGGGGGCCAGCAATGAGCAGTTCTTC
TRBV11-3	TRBJ2-5	.	.	17	CASSLGRGSDRQETQYF	TGTGCCAGCAGCTTAGGGCGGGGCTCAGACAGACAAGAGACCCAGTACTTC
TRBV18	TRBJ1-1	.	.	14	CASSQAAGNTEAFF	TGTGCCAGCTCACAGGCGGCAGGGAACACTGAAGCTTTCTTT
TRBV7-3	TRBJ2-7	TRBD1	.	16	CASSLSGTGVYYEQYF	TGTGCCAGCAGCTTGTCCGGGACAGGGGTTTACTACGAGCAGTACTTC
TRBV6-5	TRBJ2-1	.	.	14	CATSESRRLNEQFF	TGTGCCACATCCGAGTCCCGGAGGTTGAATGAGCAGTTCTTC
TRBV7-8	TRBJ2-7	TRBD2	.	17	CASSLVLSPSGGYEQYF	TGTGCCAGCAGCTTAGTCCTCAGTCCTAGCGGGGGCTACGAGCAGTACTTC
TRBV5-4	TRBJ2-3	TRBD2	.	19	CASSTGLAGVPVRGDTQYF	TGTGCCAGCAGCACGGGACTAGCGGGGGTGCCGGTGAGAGGAGATACGCAGTATTTT
TRBV7-2	TRBJ2-7	TRBD2	.	15	CASSLALAGGSEQYF	TGTGCCAGCAGCTTAGCCCTAGCGGGAGGCTCCGAGCAGTACTTC
TRBV11-3	TRBJ2-7	TRBD2	.	17	CASSLDPGRGRSYEQYF	TGTGCCAGCAGCTTAGACCCCGGGAGGGGTCGATCCTACGAGCAGTACTTC
TRBV7-2	TRBJ2-3	TRBD2	.	17	CASSLTRLAGFTDTQYF	TGTGCCAGCAGCCTAACCCGACTAGCGGGATTCACAGATACGCAGTATTTT
TRBV18	TRBJ1-1	.	.	13	CASSPKWDTEAFF	TGTGCCAGCTCACCCAAGTGGGACACTGAAGCTTTCTTT
TRBV19	TRBJ2-1	.	.	15	CASSTRGFSYNEQFF	TGTGCCAGTAGTACTAGGGGTTTCTCCTACAATGAGCAGTTCTTC